These T cell receptor beta chains were read from a single sample in a study of blood T cell repertoires in COVID-19. The repertoire was sequenced with immunoSEQ multiplex PCR; TCRdb's copy has only in-frame clones and lacks some. Counted here are under 200,000 clones, 84% occurring once; the ten biggest clones make up 2.5% to 3%. The sample consisted of peripheral blood. Receptors were obtained from an elderly woman with COVID-19, enrolled during active disease. Both conserved end residues are part of each CDR3. D genes are given only for firm matches. Clone size is given for some rows only: seen once, a few or many times, or a class if the clone is expanded.

d_call: .; clone_size: .; v_call: TRBV3-1/TRBV3-2; j_call: TRBJ1-5; cdr3_aa: CASSPTHGGGSNQPQHF; cdr3_nt: TGTGCCAGCAGCCCCACCCACGGGGGAGGAAGCAATCAGCCCCAGCATTTT
d_call: .; clone_size: .; v_call: TRBV11-3; j_call: TRBJ2-7; cdr3_aa: CASSSTGGEQYF; cdr3_nt: TGTGCCAGCAGCTCCACCGGCGGGGAGCAGTACTTC
d_call: TRBD2; clone_size: .; v_call: TRBV6-5; j_call: TRBJ2-1; cdr3_aa: CASSRLAGVYNEQFF; cdr3_nt: TGTGCCAGCAGTCGACTAGCGGGAGTATACAATGAGCAGTTCTTC
d_call: .; clone_size: once; v_call: TRBV11-3; j_call: TRBJ2-1; cdr3_aa: CASSLGGVSYNEQFF; cdr3_nt: TGTGCCAGCAGCTTAGGGGGGGTCTCCTACAATGAGCAGTTCTTC
d_call: .; clone_size: .; v_call: TRBV3-1/TRBV3-2; j_call: TRBJ2-3; cdr3_aa: CASSHWASFDTQYF; cdr3_nt: TGTGCCAGCAGCCATTGGGCTAGCTTCGATACGCAGTATTTT
d_call: TRBD2; clone_size: .; v_call: TRBV4-2; j_call: TRBJ2-1; cdr3_aa: CASSQDPAGNFNEQFF; cdr3_nt: TGTGCCAGCAGCCAAGATCCAGCGGGGAATTTCAATGAGCAGTTCTTC
d_call: .; clone_size: .; v_call: TRBV7-9; j_call: TRBJ1-6; cdr3_aa: CASRPRREGSPLHF; cdr3_nt: TGTGCCAGCAGGCCCCGCAGGGAAGGTTCACCCCTCCACTTT
d_call: .; clone_size: once; v_call: TRBV9; j_call: TRBJ2-7; cdr3_aa: CASSVGTANYEQYF; cdr3_nt: TGTGCCAGCAGCGTAGGGACAGCGAACTACGAGCAGTACTTC
d_call: TRBD2; clone_size: .; v_call: TRBV9; j_call: TRBJ2-1; cdr3_aa: CASSSIAGDPYNEQFF; cdr3_nt: TGTGCCAGCAGCAGCATCGCGGGAGATCCCTACAATGAGCAGTTCTTC
d_call: .; clone_size: once; v_call: TRBV11-1; j_call: TRBJ1-1; cdr3_aa: CASTVNTEAFF; cdr3_nt: TGTGCCAGCACCGTAAACACTGAAGCTTTCTTT
d_call: .; clone_size: .; v_call: TRBV5-6; j_call: TRBJ2-3; cdr3_aa: CASSLWTSASTDTQYF; cdr3_nt: TGTGCCAGCAGCTTGTGGACAAGCGCTAGCACAGATACGCAGTATTTT
d_call: .; clone_size: .; v_call: TRBV28; j_call: TRBJ1-2; cdr3_aa: CASSRQESNYGYTF; cdr3_nt: TGTGCCAGCAGTCGACAGGAGTCTAACTATGGCTACACCTTC
d_call: TRBD2; clone_size: .; v_call: TRBV4-2; j_call: TRBJ2-1; cdr3_aa: CASSQAIVAGTSYNEQFF; cdr3_nt: TGTGCCAGCAGCCAAGCTATCGTAGCGGGTACCTCCTACAATGAGCAGTTCTTC
d_call: TRBD1; clone_size: .; v_call: TRBV19; j_call: TRBJ2-7; cdr3_aa: CASSTATGDEQYF; cdr3_nt: TGTGCCAGTAGTACCGCAACAGGGGACGAGCAGTACTTC
d_call: TRBD2; clone_size: .; v_call: TRBV20-1; j_call: TRBJ2-4; cdr3_aa: CSASLLAGAKNIQYF; cdr3_nt: TGCAGTGCTAGTCTTCTAGCGGGGGCCAAAAACATTCAGTACTTC
d_call: TRBD1; clone_size: .; v_call: TRBV13; j_call: TRBJ1-6; cdr3_aa: CASSLFLGGTGDSPLHF; cdr3_nt: TGTGCCAGCAGCTTATTCCTAGGTGGGACAGGGGATTCACCCCTCCACTTT
d_call: TRBD1; clone_size: once; v_call: TRBV13; j_call: TRBJ1-2; cdr3_aa: CASSSARGLGYTF; cdr3_nt: TGTGCCAGCAGCTCCGCCAGGGGGCTAGGCTACACCTTC
d_call: .; clone_size: .; v_call: TRBV18; j_call: TRBJ1-5; cdr3_aa: CASSPNSNQPQHF; cdr3_nt: TGTGCCAGCTCACCCAATAGCAATCAGCCCCAGCATTTT
d_call: .; clone_size: .; v_call: TRBV5-4; j_call: TRBJ2-7; cdr3_aa: CATAGVGTNEQYF; cdr3_nt: TGTGCCACCGCCGGGGTTGGAACGAACGAGCAGTACTTC
d_call: TRBD2; clone_size: .; v_call: TRBV25-1; j_call: TRBJ2-7; cdr3_aa: CASSEGLAPGGQYF; cdr3_nt: TGTGCCAGCAGTGAGGGACTAGCGCCGGGGGGGCAGTACTTC
d_call: TRBD2; clone_size: .; v_call: TRBV28; j_call: TRBJ2-7; cdr3_aa: CASSFSGGASEQYF; cdr3_nt: TGTGCCAGCAGTTTTAGCGGGGGGGCTTCCGAGCAGTACTTC
d_call: .; clone_size: .; v_call: TRBV18; j_call: TRBJ2-3; cdr3_aa: CASSPPSVDTQYF; cdr3_nt: TGTGCCAGCTCACCACCGTCAGTAGATACGCAGTATTTT
d_call: TRBD1; clone_size: .; v_call: TRBV6-5; j_call: TRBJ1-6; cdr3_aa: CASGVGQGYSPLHF; cdr3_nt: TGTGCCAGCGGAGTGGGACAGGGGTATTCACCCCTCCACTTT
d_call: TRBD2; clone_size: .; v_call: TRBV24-1; j_call: TRBJ2-1; cdr3_aa: CATSPSRLAGVYEQFF; cdr3_nt: TGTGCCACCAGCCCCTCTAGACTAGCGGGAGTTTATGAGCAGTTCTTC
d_call: .; clone_size: .; v_call: TRBV5-4; j_call: TRBJ2-7; cdr3_aa: CASSLLQGYEQYF; cdr3_nt: TGTGCCAGCAGCTTGTTACAGGGCTACGAGCAGTACTTC
d_call: TRBD1; clone_size: .; v_call: TRBV7-6; j_call: TRBJ2-5; cdr3_aa: CASSLGTGGWETQYF; cdr3_nt: TGTGCCAGCAGCTTGGGGACAGGGGGCTGGGAGACCCAGTACTTC
d_call: TRBD1; clone_size: once; v_call: TRBV5-5; j_call: TRBJ1-3; cdr3_aa: CASSARQGLTGNTIYF; cdr3_nt: TGTGCCAGCAGCGCCCGACAGGGACTTACCGGAAACACCATATATTTT
d_call: .; clone_size: .; v_call: TRBV10-3; j_call: TRBJ1-5; cdr3_aa: CAISDLGNQPQHF; cdr3_nt: TGTGCCATCAGTGACCTCGGCAATCAGCCCCAGCATTTT
d_call: .; clone_size: .; v_call: TRBV3-1/TRBV3-2; j_call: TRBJ1-2; cdr3_aa: CASSPTPNYGYTF; cdr3_nt: TGTGCCAGCAGCCCGACACCTAACTATGGCTACACCTTC
d_call: .; clone_size: .; v_call: TRBV5-1; j_call: TRBJ1-6; cdr3_aa: CASSLDRESSPLHF; cdr3_nt: TGCGCCAGCAGCTTGGACAGGGAGAGTTCACCCCTCCACTTT
d_call: TRBD1; clone_size: .; v_call: TRBV28; j_call: TRBJ1-1; cdr3_aa: CASRDRQGAYTEAFF; cdr3_nt: TGTGCCAGCAGAGATAGACAGGGGGCGTACACTGAAGCTTTCTTT
d_call: .; clone_size: .; v_call: TRBV10-3; j_call: TRBJ1-6; cdr3_aa: CAIRKSEPRGDNSPLHF; cdr3_nt: TGTGCCATCAGGAAATCCGAACCAAGGGGCGATAATTCACCCCTCCACTTT
d_call: TRBD1; clone_size: .; v_call: TRBV19; j_call: TRBJ1-5; cdr3_aa: CASSNRGGSNQPQHF; cdr3_nt: TGTGCCAGTAGTAACAGGGGTGGGAGCAATCAGCCCCAGCATTTT
d_call: TRBD1; clone_size: .; v_call: TRBV2; j_call: TRBJ2-3; cdr3_aa: CASARQGGGTQYF; cdr3_nt: TGTGCCAGCGCCCGACAGGGGGGCGGTACGCAGTATTTT
d_call: TRBD1; clone_size: .; v_call: TRBV5-4; j_call: TRBJ1-1; cdr3_aa: CASSSATTGPNTEAFF; cdr3_nt: TGTGCCAGCAGCTCGGCGACGACAGGGCCTAACACTGAAGCTTTCTTT
d_call: TRBD2; clone_size: .; v_call: TRBV14; j_call: TRBJ2-7; cdr3_aa: CASSQVGGLAGDRFYEQYF; cdr3_nt: TGTGCCAGCAGCCAAGTGGGAGGACTAGCGGGAGATAGGTTCTACGAGCAGTACTTC
d_call: TRBD2; clone_size: many; v_call: TRBV25-1; j_call: TRBJ2-1; cdr3_aa: CASSGPPSGSSYNEQFF; cdr3_nt: TGTGCCAGCAGTGGCCCCCCTAGCGGGTCCTCCTACAATGAGCAGTTCTTC
d_call: .; clone_size: .; v_call: TRBV7-2; j_call: TRBJ2-5; cdr3_aa: CASSLMGGPDETQYF; cdr3_nt: TGTGCCAGCAGCTTAATGGGGGGGCCAGATGAGACCCAGTACTTC
d_call: .; clone_size: .; v_call: TRBV7-2; j_call: TRBJ1-5; cdr3_aa: CASSSYPLYSNQPQHF; cdr3_nt: TGTGCCAGCAGCTCTTACCCCCTCTATAGCAATCAGCCCCAGCATTTT
d_call: TRBD1; clone_size: .; v_call: TRBV4-2; j_call: TRBJ2-1; cdr3_aa: CASSQITTGGNEQFF; cdr3_nt: TGTGCCAGCAGCCAAATTACCACAGGGGGGAATGAGCAGTTCTTC
d_call: TRBD1; clone_size: .; v_call: TRBV12-5; j_call: TRBJ1-5; cdr3_aa: CASANRGQGFRQPQHF; cdr3_nt: TGTGCTAGTGCCAATAGGGGACAGGGGTTCCGACAGCCCCAGCATTTT